This T cell receptor beta chain was sequenced during a study of pediatric ulcerative colitis. In the study overall: Disease was pancolitis in over five and left-sided in two, histology-confirmed.

Sequencing depth was up to 500,000 reads per sample. Here immunoSEQ multiplex PCR was the method, and the copy in TCRdb shows in-frame clones only, minus some. This table has 50,000 to 65,000 clones, less than 90% appearing once. General study findings and limits: Repertoires came from total lymphocyte DNA, so rare subsets like regulatory T cells may be missed.

This clone was observed a handful of times. The target antigen is unknown. Trimming removed 5 bases from V and 9 bases from J, with 13 bases in between. From germline, CDR1 is SNHLY and CDR2 FYNNEI. The CDR3 is 12 amino acids. Source material: blood. The receptor comes from a boy aged 5-17 years with severe ulcerative colitis. This chain uses TRBV2 with TRBJ1-1; tentative D call: TRBD1 (6 bases). CDR3 coding DNA: TGTGCCAGCAGTCAAACACAGGGACAAGCTTTCTTT. Amino acids: CASSQTQGQAFF. Looking up the rest from reference TRBV2 and TRBJ1-1 gives the full variable domain: EPEVTQTPSHQVTQMGQEVILRCVPISNHLYFYWYRQILGQKVEFLVSFYNNEISEKSEIFDDQFSVERPDGSNFTLKIRSTKLEDSAMYFCASSQTQGQAFFGQGTRLTVV.